The subject of this entry is one T cell receptor (beta chain). No antigen is known for it. There are no base qualities to consult, and no much larger clone falls within one base. CD8 naive samples were CD45RO-negative cells positively selected for CCR7, giving a CD45RA+CCR7+ population that excluded TemRA cells. Donors were healthy HIV-negative adults with no recently reported acute infections or vaccinations. Only Caucasian adults living in Nashville, Tennessee, USA were represented among the donors. After blood collection by leukapheresis, PBMCs were isolated using Ficoll-Histopaque density gradient centrifugation and then cryopreserved in the vapor phase of liquid nitrogen. Analytical flow cytometry was used to check the purity and quantity of each magnetically sorted T cell population. Each sorted fraction had its genomic DNA isolated and then quantified by UV absorbance on a Nanodrop 2000c. V is clipped by 8 bases and J by 3 bases, and the sequence between their germline boundaries is 20 bases long. Via the germline V gene (reference sequence), CDR1 is MNHEY and CDR2 SMNVEV. The CDR3 sequence holds 15 residues, the cysteine and phenylalanine included. The entry retains the CDR3 DNA only, 45 bases that are in frame from base 1.

TCR CDR3 regions were amplified from genomic DNA by multiplex PCR using the deep immunoSEQ assay. Extracted genomic DNA from each cell subset was spread evenly across all wells of several immunoSEQ 96-well plates, with each plate serving as a replicate. For sorted subsets, around 200 ng genomic DNA, equal to about 30,000 T cell genomes, was loaded into each replicate PCR. Purified libraries were quantified with a Qubit 3.0 fluorometer, sized on a Bioanalyzer 2100, and re-quantified with the KAPA Library Quantification kit. Every immunoSEQ 96-well plate was sequenced on a dedicated single-read 150-cycle Illumina NextSeq 550 flow cell. Under the source paper's analysis protocol: Because the immunoSEQ output held only junctional sequences and lacked quality scores, the filtering could not match the filtering applied to full-length reads. To assign V/J genes and CDR3, sequences were annotated using PyIR, a Python wrapper for IgBLAST v1.9, with IMGT germline references. Reads were filtered out if the reads had weak V/J assignments (E-value above 1e-6), no CDR3, stop codons, out-of-frame junctions, or ambiguous translated residues. V3J clonotypes were defined as sequences sharing an identical inferred V gene, J gene, and CDR3 amino acid sequence. The percentage overlap between two repertoires was calculated by dividing the number of shared unique clonotypes by the size of the smaller repertoire. Three approaches were used to assess repertoire richness: RTK rarefaction, the Chao1 estimator, and Recon v2.1 estimates of unobserved clonotypes. OLGA was used to compute generation probabilities for all TCRbeta clonotypes that the gDNA method yielded from a few donors. Drawn from immuneACCESS, this table holds only the in-frame rearrangements with V and J called that TCRdb kept. Clones are partly lost; checked studies trace under half to an unresolved V gene and leave the rest unexplained. That table furnishes V, J and clone size, whereas the DNA furnished D and trimming. This sample comprises about 550,000 clones, roughly 95% of them detected only once. The biggest ten clones account for around 0.097% of the sample.

The data originate from a study of shared clonotypes between healthy human individuals (dated by TCRdb to 2019 to 2021). Concerning the study at large: Two women and three men aged 18 to 49 years were included in the cohort. For each donor, three plates each were used for CD4 naive and CD4 memory, two plates were used for CD8 naive, and one plate was used for CD8 memory. Blood TCR repertoires of several healthy adults were deeply sequenced to estimate repertoire size and the extent of clonotype sharing between individuals. Libraries were prepared and TCR repertoires were sequenced by different laboratories using diverse techniques, in order to increase sequencing depth and limit assay-specific biases. Between about 0.85 and 10 billion PBMCs per donor were obtained by leukapheresis. General conclusions and limits of the study: Even with the large sequencing depth, rarefaction of the sorted-subset datasets indicated that sequencing was incomplete. Sampling was limited to blood, and TCR repertoires in tissue likely differ from TCR repertoires in blood. Naive subsets generally had larger estimated clonotype richness than memory subsets. Because the study included a small number of donors, the genetic and exposure-history diversity represented was limited. Compared with non-shared clonotypes, clonotypes shared by all four sorted-subset donors had higher generation probabilities. Pairwise subsampling indicated that sequencing depth was expected to affect the degree of clonotype sharing among donors. Sharing across four donors was observed for roughly 5.4% of naive CD4, 3% to 4% of naive CD8, around 2.5% of memory CD4, and about 0.38% of memory CD8 clonotypes.

This clonotype was sampled from a woman in her thirties in good health. The specimen was naive CD8+ T cells sorted from blood. This specimen's cell subset or site label, per the study, means: CD45RA+CCR7+. The chain is encoded by TRBV27 joined to TRBJ2-7, with a tentative D gene TRBD2 over 5 matching bases. The DNA sequence is as follows: TGTGCCAGCTCATTAGGGCCTAGCCGGTACTACGAGCAGTACTTC. Translated, this gives CASSLGPSRYYEQYF.